This T cell receptor beta chain comes out of a study of blood T cell repertoires in COVID-19. Study context: Samples of COVID-19 (acute and convalescent) were obtained from the United States, Italy and Spain.

This CDR3 is built from 15 residues. Trimming removed 0 bases from V and 5 bases from J; junction bases left unmatched: 6. Germline assignment: CDR1 SGHDN and CDR2 FVKESK. Original data processing: It was from reference gene primer amplification that nucleated cell counts were estimated. Only in-frame clones appear in the TCRdb table, and some are missing; sequencing was by immunoSEQ multiplex PCR. That table is the source of V, J and clone size, and D and trimming were worked out from the DNA. The data hold hundreds of thousands of clones, with roughly 81% observed a single time. Sequenced: peripheral blood. The chain has TRBV14 and TRBJ1-2; the match to TRBD1 covers 7 bases. This TCR was sampled from a woman of 80 years or more with COVID-19, enrolled during active disease. For the CDR3, the DNA is TGTGCCAGCAGCCAAGAGGTCAGGACAGGATATGGCTACACCTTC. It encodes CASSQEVRTGYGYTF.